This TCR beta chain was sequenced during a study of shared clonotypes between healthy human individuals. Study-level findings and limits: Exclusively blood specimens were collected; tissue repertoires likely differ.

The protocol was immunoSEQ multiplex PCR, while the TCRdb copy is restricted to in-frame clones and leaves out a portion. The sample has 2 million to 2.5 million clones, 85% to 95% seen once. Points on this clone: Its antigen is still unknown.

Material for sequencing was naive CD4+ T cells from PBMCs. The subset: CD45RA+ positively selected. The sequence derives from a man between 18 and 35 years old in good health. Some clones in this sample may be carry-over from other donors' samples.

CDR3 protein: CASSPQATSGLETQYF. The DNA for the CDR3 is TGTGCCAGCTCACCACAAGCGACTAGCGGGTTGGAGACCCAGTACTTC. The chain carries TRBV18 and TRBJ2-5, with 10 nucleotides matching TRBD2. Germline values: CDR1 KGHSH, CDR2 LQKENI. This CDR3 has 16 residues. J lost 5 bases, V lost 1 base, and 7 bases had no gene match.